This T cell receptor beta chain was identified in a study of cytomegalovirus exposure and HLA in healthy donors. Overall study: An earlier analysis identified 95 million to 120 million unique TCR beta sequences in 150 million to 200 million T cells.

The PCR used 60 Vbeta and 13 Jbeta primers. Profiled with immunoSEQ multiplex PCR; TCRdb holds only in-frame clones, not every one. The sample has about 100,000 clones, roughly 69% seen once; the top ten hold approximately 2.5%. Points on this clone: A junction boundary mismatches the germline segment, possibly from a read error.

Germline CDR1 is MNHNS and CDR2 is SASEGT. The CDR3 is made up of 12 amino acids. The source of this sequence is a man in his fifties or sixties in good health and CMV-seropositive. Sequenced sample: PBMCs. The chain recombines TRBV6-1 with TRBJ2-1, with D tentatively TRBD2 (5 bases). The CDR3 reads CASTNSEYEQFF. For the CDR3, the DNA is TGTGCTAGCACCAATAGCGAGTATGAGCAGTTCTTC.